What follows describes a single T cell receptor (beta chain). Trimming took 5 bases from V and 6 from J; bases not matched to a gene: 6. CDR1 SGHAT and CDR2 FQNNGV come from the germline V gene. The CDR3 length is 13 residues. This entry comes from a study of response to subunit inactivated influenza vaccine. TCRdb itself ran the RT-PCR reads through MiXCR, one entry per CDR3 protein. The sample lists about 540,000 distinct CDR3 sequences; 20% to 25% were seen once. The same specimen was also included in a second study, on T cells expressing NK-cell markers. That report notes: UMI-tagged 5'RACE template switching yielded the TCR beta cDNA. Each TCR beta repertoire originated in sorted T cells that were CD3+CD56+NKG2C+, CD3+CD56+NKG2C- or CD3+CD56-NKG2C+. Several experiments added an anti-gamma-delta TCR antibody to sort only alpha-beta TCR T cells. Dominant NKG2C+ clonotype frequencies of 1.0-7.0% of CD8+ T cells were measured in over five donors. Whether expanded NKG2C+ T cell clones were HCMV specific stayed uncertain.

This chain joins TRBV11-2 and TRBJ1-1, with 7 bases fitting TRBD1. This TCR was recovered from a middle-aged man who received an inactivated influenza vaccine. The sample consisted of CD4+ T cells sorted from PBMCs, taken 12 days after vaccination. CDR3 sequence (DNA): TGTGCCAGCAGCCTAACAGGGGTTCCTGAAGCTTTCTTT. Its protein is CASSLTGVPEAFF.